This TCR beta chain was identified in a study of long-term antiretroviral therapy in people with HIV. Study-level background: The earliest samples came about a decade before the 2015 immediate-ART recommendation.

A few counts support this clone. The assay used was immunoSEQ (version v3.0), run at survey level. Sequencing used immunoSEQ multiplex PCR; TCRdb keeps in-frame clones, though not all of them. In the table there are about 21,000 clones, 81% of which are singletons. The CDR3 is made up of 14 amino acids. The V and J ends lost 1 base and 12 bases, in that order; junction bases with no gene match: 6. Germline CDR1 SGHVS, CDR2 FQNEAQ. Every donor had one or more pre-ART and two or more post-ART PBMC samples. The source material was unsorted PBMCs, sampled 0.1 years before starting antiretroviral therapy. The chain links TRBV7-8 to TRBJ2-4; TRBD1 agrees at 10 bases. The origin of this receptor is a man aged 40-50 years with HIV. The CDR3 coding sequence is TGTGCCAGCAGCTTAGGTTGGGACAGGGGCCATCAGTACTTC. Translating gives CASSLGWDRGHQYF.